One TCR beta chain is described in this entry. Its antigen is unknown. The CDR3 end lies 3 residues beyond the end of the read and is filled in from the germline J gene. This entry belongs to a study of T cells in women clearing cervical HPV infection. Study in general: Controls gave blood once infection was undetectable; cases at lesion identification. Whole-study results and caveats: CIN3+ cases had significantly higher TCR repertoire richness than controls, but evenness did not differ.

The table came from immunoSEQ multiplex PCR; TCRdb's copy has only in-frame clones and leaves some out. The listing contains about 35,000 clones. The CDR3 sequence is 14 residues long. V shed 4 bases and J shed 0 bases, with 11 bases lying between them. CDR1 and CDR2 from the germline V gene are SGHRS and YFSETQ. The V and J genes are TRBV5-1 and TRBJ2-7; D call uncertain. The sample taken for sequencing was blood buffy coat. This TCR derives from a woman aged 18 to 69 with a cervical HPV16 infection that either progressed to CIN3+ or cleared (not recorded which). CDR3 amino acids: CASSPYYNSYEQYF. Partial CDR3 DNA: TGCGCCAGCAGCCCCTACTACAACTCCTACGAG.